This TCR beta chain is drawn from a study of OX40 agonist ivuxolimab in advanced cancers. As to this clone: Its cognate antigen is unknown.

The trim removed 6 bases at V and 6 bases at J, leaving 8 bases unmatched. Germline values: CDR1 SGHRS, CDR2 YFSETQ. The length of the CDR3 is 15 residues. Study-level results: Not determined was the antigen specificity of the expanded peripheral T cells. More expanded clones were found, on average, in CD8+ than in CD4+ T cells. Patients who responded partially at 0.1-3.0 mg/kg showed clonal expansion ranking among the lowest.

Peripheral blood came from all dose cohorts at three timepoints. The method was immunoSEQ multiplex PCR; TCRdb's version includes in-frame clones alone and lacks a portion of them. This table holds about 17,000 clones, around 81% found once. This receptor was identified in an adult with an advanced solid tumor such as melanoma, head and neck, liver or kidney cancer. The V gene is TRBV5-1, the J gene TRBJ2-6, with 8 bases identical to TRBD2. Material: CD4+ or CD8+ T cells sorted from blood, obtained in a trial of the OX40 agonist ivuxolimab. This CDR3 is CASNPGLVSANVLTF. The CDR3 DNA sequence: TGCGCCAGCAACCCGGGACTAGTTTCGGCCAACGTCCTGACTTTC.